This TCR beta chain was captured by sequencing in a study of shared clonotypes between healthy human individuals (TCRdb year 2020). With respect to the entire study: The cohort included three men and two women between 18 and 49 years of age. Different laboratories and diverse techniques were used to prepare libraries and sequence TCR repertoires, to increase sequencing depth and limit assay-specific biases. Per donor, leukapheresis produced somewhere between about 0.94 and 9.5 billion PBMCs. Per donor, three plates each were used for CD4 naive and CD4 memory, two for CD8 naive, and one for CD8 memory. Blood TCR repertoires of a handful of healthy adults were deeply sequenced to estimate repertoire size and the extent of clonotype sharing between individuals.

This clone was seen just once. Its antigen has not been determined. Base qualities are missing; no much larger clone stands one base away. Summary of the overall study and its limitations: Naive subsets generally had larger estimated clonotype richness than memory subsets. Pairwise subsampling led to the expectation that sequencing depth would affect the degree of clonotype sharing among donors. Across a few donors, about 5% of naive CD4, 3% to 4% of naive CD8, under 2.5% of memory CD4, and around 0.4% of memory CD8 clonotypes were shared. Compared with non-shared clonotypes, the clonotypes found in all four sorted-subset donors had higher generation probabilities. Because the study included only a small number of donors, the genetic and exposure-history diversity represented was limited. Rarefaction of sorted-subset datasets indicated incomplete sequencing despite the large sequencing depth. Sampling was limited to blood, and TCR repertoires in tissue likely differ from TCR repertoires in blood.

Donors were healthy HIV-negative adults with no recently reported acute infections or vaccinations. Only Caucasian adults living in Nashville, Tennessee, USA were represented among the donors. CD4+ T cells were enriched by magnetic negative selection, after which naive cells were positively selected on CD45RA and the negative fraction was taken as the memory subset. After blood collection by leukapheresis, PBMCs were isolated using Ficoll-Histopaque density gradient centrifugation and then cryopreserved in the vapor phase of liquid nitrogen. Analytical flow cytometry was used to check the purity and quantity of every magnetically sorted T cell population. From each sorted fraction, genomic DNA was isolated and quantified by UV absorbance on a Nanodrop 2000c. Using the deep immunoSEQ assay, TCR CDR3 regions were amplified from genomic DNA by multiplex PCR. For each cell subset, the extracted genomic DNA was distributed evenly across all wells of several immunoSEQ 96-well plates, and each plate served as one replicate. For sorted subsets, about 210 ng of genomic DNA, equivalent to 25,000 to 35,000 T cell genomes, went into each replicate PCR. Purified libraries were quantified with a Qubit 3.0 fluorometer, sized on a Bioanalyzer 2100, and re-quantified with the KAPA Library Quantification kit. A separate single-read 150-cycle Illumina NextSeq 550 flow cell was used to sequence each immunoSEQ 96-well plate. As for the original processing: Because only junctional sequences without quality scores were contained in the immunoSEQ output, filtering matching that applied to full-length reads could not be performed. To assign V/J genes and CDR3, sequences were annotated against IMGT germline references using PyIR, a Python wrapper for IgBLAST v1.9. Reads were removed for weak V/J assignments (E-value above 1e-6), missing CDR3, stop codons, out-of-frame junctions, or ambiguous translated residues. V3J clonotypes were defined by identical inferred V gene, J gene, and CDR3 amino acid sequence. Percentage overlap between repertoires was calculated by dividing the number of shared unique clonotypes by the size of the smaller repertoire. Richness of each repertoire was evaluated using RTK rarefaction, the Chao1 estimator, and Recon v2.1 estimates of unobserved clonotypes. Generation probabilities for all TCRbeta clonotypes obtained by the gDNA method from a handful of donors were computed using OLGA. Imported from immuneACCESS, the table was reduced by TCRdb to in-frame sequences with V and J called. These copies leave out some clones; in studies compared against another copy, an unresolved V gene accounts for under half, and the cause of the remainder is not known. V and J calls and clone size are given by that table; D and trimming were obtained from the DNA. The sample table records around 1.6 million clones; 95% to 99% of these occur just once. About 0.45% of the sample comes from the top ten.

What was sequenced was naive CD4+ T cells sorted from blood. The cell subset or site label here, explained by the study, means: CD45RA+ positively selected. This TCR came from a man between 25 and 39 years old in good health.

The nucleotides read TGTGCCAGCAGCTTCCCCGGGCTGAACACTGAAGCTTTCTTT. Its translation reads: CASSFPGLNTEAFF. The chain is made from TRBV5-4 and TRBJ1-1; no D gene can be assigned with confidence. V and J are truncated by 2 bases and 0 bases respectively, leaving an intervening sequence of 8 bases. Including cysteine and phenylalanine, the CDR3 has 14 amino acids. Solely the CDR3 DNA is kept, with 42 bases framed from the first base. For CDR1 and CDR2, the germline V gene (reference sequence) lists SGHNT and YYREEE.